The rows below give T cell receptor beta chains drawn from one sample of a study of T cell repertoires in cytomegalovirus infection. Their antigens remain unidentified. One entry per CDR3 protein results from TCRdb running MiXCR on the reads. The sample shows 650,000 to 900,000 distinct CDR3 sequences, just under 30% of them seen only once. Sample: cultured CD8+ T cells from PBMCs, taken from culture after CMV antigen stimulation. The receptors shown here come from a human donor in good health (CMV status not recorded). Some clones in this sample may be carry-over from other donors' samples. Each CDR3 is given with its conserved first and last residue. Each record gives: J gene, clone size, D gene, V gene, CDR3 DNA, CDR3 protein. A D gene is named only where the DNA matches it firmly. Expanded clones are given a class, and other clones once, few, many or no size at all.

j_gene: TRBJ2-1
abundance: NA
d_gene: NA
v_gene: TRBV19
CDR3nt: TGTGCCAGTAGTATGGGATCAAATGAGCAGTTCTTC
CDR3aa: CASSMGSNEQFF

j_gene: TRBJ1-1
abundance: NA
d_gene: NA
v_gene: TRBV13
CDR3nt: TGTGCCAGCACCCTCCCCGGGGTTGAAGCTTTCTTT
CDR3aa: CASTLPGVEAFF

j_gene: TRBJ2-3
abundance: few
d_gene: TRBD2
v_gene: TRBV9
CDR3nt: TGTGCCAGCAGCTCCAGACTAGCCCTCAGCACAGATACGCAGTATTTT
CDR3aa: CASSSRLALSTDTQYF

j_gene: TRBJ2-4
abundance: NA
d_gene: NA
v_gene: TRBV5-6
CDR3nt: TGTGCCAGCAGCTTGGACAACATTCAGTACTTC
CDR3aa: CASSLDNIQYF

j_gene: TRBJ1-5
abundance: many
d_gene: TRBD1
v_gene: TRBV6-6
CDR3nt: TGTGCCAGCAGTCCCCTGGACAGGGGGCATCGGCAGCCCCAGCATTTT
CDR3aa: CASSPLDRGHRQPQHF

j_gene: TRBJ1-1
abundance: NA
d_gene: TRBD1
v_gene: TRBV4-1
CDR3nt: TGCGCCAGCAGCCAAGGGGACAGCTTCGTTGTCACTGAAGCTTTCTTT
CDR3aa: CASSQGDSFVVTEAFF

j_gene: TRBJ1-5
abundance: few
d_gene: NA
v_gene: TRBV18
CDR3nt: TGTGCCAGCTCACCACCGGGGCCGGCCAATCAGCCCCAGCATTTT
CDR3aa: CASSPPGPANQPQHF

j_gene: TRBJ2-3
abundance: many
d_gene: TRBD2
v_gene: TRBV7-3
CDR3nt: TGTGCCAGCAACCCTAGCGGGGGGGCCGTAGATACGCAGTATTTT
CDR3aa: CASNPSGGAVDTQYF

j_gene: TRBJ1-5
abundance: NA
d_gene: TRBD1
v_gene: TRBV19
CDR3nt: TGTGCCAGTAGTTACGGGACAGGGAGACTTCAGCCCCAGCATTTT
CDR3aa: CASSYGTGRLQPQHF

j_gene: TRBJ1-4
abundance: few
d_gene: NA
v_gene: TRBV7-9
CDR3nt: TGTGCCAGCAGACCTCACGGGGGCGCCGCTAATGAAAAACTGTTTTTT
CDR3aa: CASRPHGGAANEKLFF

j_gene: TRBJ2-1
abundance: few
d_gene: TRBD2
v_gene: TRBV7-9
CDR3nt: TGTGCCAGCAGCGCCCGCAAGCGGGGGGGCCGGGATGAGCAGTTCTTC
CDR3aa: CASSARKRGGRDEQFF

j_gene: TRBJ1-3
abundance: NA
d_gene: NA
v_gene: TRBV12-3/TRBV12-4
CDR3nt: TGTGCCAGCAGTTTAACAGGCGGAAACACCATATATTTT
CDR3aa: CASSLTGGNTIYF

j_gene: TRBJ2-1
abundance: NA
d_gene: NA
v_gene: TRBV7-8
CDR3nt: TGTGCCAGCAGCCCGGTCGGGTTGCCCATACATCGTGAGCAGTTCTTC
CDR3aa: CASSPVGLPIHREQFF

j_gene: TRBJ2-3
abundance: NA
d_gene: NA
v_gene: TRBV27
CDR3nt: TGTGCCAGCAGTTTATTTAGGGGGAAGACAGATACGCAGTATTTT
CDR3aa: CASSLFRGKTDTQYF

j_gene: TRBJ2-5
abundance: few
d_gene: NA
v_gene: TRBV27
CDR3nt: TGTGCCAGCAGTTTATCGGGAAGGGGTGGTGAGACCCAGTACTTC
CDR3aa: CASSLSGRGGETQYF

j_gene: TRBJ2-4
abundance: few
d_gene: TRBD1
v_gene: TRBV12-3/TRBV12-4
CDR3nt: TGTGCCAGCAGACCCGGGACAGGGGGCTTCACCAAAAACATTCAGTACTTC
CDR3aa: CASRPGTGGFTKNIQYF

j_gene: TRBJ2-7
abundance: few
d_gene: TRBD2
v_gene: TRBV6-2/TRBV6-3
CDR3nt: TGTGCCAGCAGTTACATTTCGACTAGCGGGGGCTACGAGCAGTACTTC
CDR3aa: CASSYISTSGGYEQYF

j_gene: TRBJ2-3
abundance: many
d_gene: TRBD1
v_gene: TRBV7-2
CDR3nt: TGTGCCAGCACCTACCTGGGGACAGGCACAGATACGCAGTATTTT
CDR3aa: CASTYLGTGTDTQYF

j_gene: TRBJ2-7
abundance: NA
d_gene: TRBD1
v_gene: TRBV11-1
CDR3nt: TGTGCCAGCAGCTTACGACGGGACAGGTACTACGAGCAGTACTTC
CDR3aa: CASSLRRDRYYEQYF

j_gene: TRBJ2-2
abundance: NA
d_gene: NA
v_gene: TRBV6-1
CDR3nt: TGTGCCAGCAGTGAATTAGGCGTCGGCACCGGGGAGCTGTTTTTT
CDR3aa: CASSELGVGTGELFF

j_gene: TRBJ1-2
abundance: NA
d_gene: NA
v_gene: TRBV10-3
CDR3nt: TGTGCCATCAACGGGGAGCGCAACTATGGCTACACCTTC
CDR3aa: CAINGERNYGYTF

j_gene: TRBJ2-5
abundance: NA
d_gene: NA
v_gene: TRBV24-1
CDR3nt: TGTGCCACCAGTGCAAAGGAAAACCTCCAAGAGACCCAGTACTTC
CDR3aa: CATSAKENLQETQYF

j_gene: TRBJ2-5
abundance: NA
d_gene: NA
v_gene: TRBV6-1
CDR3nt: TGTGCCAGCACCCCTTGGGGGGAGTACCAAGAGACCCAGTACTTC
CDR3aa: CASTPWGEYQETQYF

j_gene: TRBJ2-5
abundance: NA
d_gene: TRBD1
v_gene: TRBV6-5
CDR3nt: TGTGTCAGCAGTTACCTCGACAGGGGCCAAGAGACCCAGTACTTC
CDR3aa: CVSSYLDRGQETQYF

j_gene: TRBJ2-1
abundance: NA
d_gene: NA
v_gene: TRBV12-3/TRBV12-4
CDR3nt: TGTGCCAGCAGTCCAGTGAGGGGTCAGCATGAGCAGTTCTTC
CDR3aa: CASSPVRGQHEQFF

j_gene: TRBJ1-2
abundance: NA
d_gene: NA
v_gene: TRBV7-9
CDR3nt: TGTGCCAGCAGCCCCCAAAACTATGGCTACACCTTC
CDR3aa: CASSPQNYGYTF

j_gene: TRBJ2-6
abundance: NA
d_gene: NA
v_gene: TRBV7-8
CDR3nt: TGTGCCAGCAGCCCCAGGGGAGTCCTGACTTTC
CDR3aa: CASSPRGVLTF

j_gene: TRBJ1-5
abundance: NA
d_gene: NA
v_gene: TRBV19
CDR3nt: TGTGCCAGTAGCCCTTCCTGGGTGTATAGCAATCAGCCCCAGCATTTT
CDR3aa: CASSPSWVYSNQPQHF

j_gene: TRBJ2-2
abundance: NA
d_gene: NA
v_gene: TRBV6-5
CDR3nt: TGTGCCAGCAGGCCAGGGTCCGGGGAGCTGTTTTTT
CDR3aa: CASRPGSGELFF

j_gene: TRBJ1-2
abundance: many
d_gene: TRBD1
v_gene: TRBV7-9
CDR3nt: TGTGCCAGCAGGCCTAACAGGGGAGAGGATGGCTACACCTTC
CDR3aa: CASRPNRGEDGYTF

j_gene: TRBJ1-1
abundance: few
d_gene: NA
v_gene: TRBV7-6
CDR3nt: TGTGCCAGCAGCTTAGGGTTGTATGGCACTGAAGCTTTCTTT
CDR3aa: CASSLGLYGTEAFF

j_gene: TRBJ2-2
abundance: few
d_gene: NA
v_gene: TRBV19
CDR3nt: TGTGCCAGTAGTATTCCGGTCGTCTATGTTCCCGGGGAGCTGTTTTTT
CDR3aa: CASSIPVVYVPGELFF

j_gene: TRBJ1-5
abundance: NA
d_gene: NA
v_gene: TRBV20-1
CDR3nt: TGCAGTGCTAGAGACACAGGGTCAAATTCCCTGCAGCCCCAGCATTTT
CDR3aa: CSARDTGSNSLQPQHF

j_gene: TRBJ2-5
abundance: few
d_gene: NA
v_gene: TRBV5-1
CDR3nt: TGCGCCAGCAGCTTGGCCGAGGACCTCCAGACCCAGTACTTC
CDR3aa: CASSLAEDLQTQYF

j_gene: TRBJ1-1
abundance: NA
d_gene: NA
v_gene: TRBV19
CDR3nt: TGTGCCAGTGCGGATGACACTGAAGCTTTCTTT
CDR3aa: CASADDTEAFF

j_gene: TRBJ2-3
abundance: NA
d_gene: TRBD1
v_gene: TRBV6-2/TRBV6-3
CDR3nt: TGTGCCAGCAGTAAACGGACAGGACCAGATACGCAGTATTTT
CDR3aa: CASSKRTGPDTQYF